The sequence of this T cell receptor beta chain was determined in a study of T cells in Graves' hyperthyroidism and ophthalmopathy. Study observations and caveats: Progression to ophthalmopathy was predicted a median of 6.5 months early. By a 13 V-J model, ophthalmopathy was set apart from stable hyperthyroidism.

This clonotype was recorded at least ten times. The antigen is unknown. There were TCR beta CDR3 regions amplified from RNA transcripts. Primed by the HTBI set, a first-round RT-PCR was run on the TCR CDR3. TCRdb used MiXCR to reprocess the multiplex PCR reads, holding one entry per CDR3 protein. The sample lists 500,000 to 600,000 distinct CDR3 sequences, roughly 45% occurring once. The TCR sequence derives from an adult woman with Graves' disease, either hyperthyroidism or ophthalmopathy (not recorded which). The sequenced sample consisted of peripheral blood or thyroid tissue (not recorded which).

The CDR3 coding sequence is TGTGCCAGCAGCCCGGGGAGGACTTTTGAAGCTTTCTTT. This translates into CASSPGRTFEAFF. This rearrangement joins TRBV7-8 to TRBJ1-1; D gene ambiguous. V was trimmed by 5 bases and J by 7 bases, leaving 14 bases between them. Germline V gives CDR1 SGHVS, CDR2 FQNEAQ. The CDR3 contains 13 residues.